A single sample gave rise to the 9 T cell receptor beta chains below, sequenced in a study of blood T cell repertoires in COVID-19. Sequencing was performed with immunoSEQ multiplex PCR; in TCRdb, only in-frame clones are kept and a portion is missing. The sample yields around 150,000 clones, 65% to 85% seen once. Sequences were obtained from PBMCs or T cells enriched from blood (not recorded which). All receptors derive from a man between 70 and 80 years old who had been exposed to COVID-19.

The chain combines TRBV4-3 with TRBJ1-2; perhaps TRBD1 as D (6 bases). Between the trimmed V and J ends, which lost 4 bases and 6 bases, there was a span of 18 bases. The CDR3 is made up of 15 amino acids. From germline, CDR1 is LGHNA and CDR2 YSLEER. The CDR3: CASSRTIQGSNGYTF. CDR3 coding DNA: TGCGCCAGCAGCCGCACGATCCAGGGGTCTAATGGCTACACCTTC.

The V call is TRBV19, the J call TRBJ1-6, with a weak D call TRBD1 (5 bases). CDR1 is LNHDA and CDR2 is SQIVND in the germline V gene (reference sequence). This CDR3 is 13 amino acids long. The germline V and J ends were trimmed by 3 bases and 14 bases, with 14 bases remaining between them. The CDR3 DNA sequence: TGTGCCAGTAGTATCCCGGGGGTCGGATCCCTCCACTTT. Residues: CASSIPGVGSLHF. The full variable domain, its missing parts supplied by reference TRBV19 and TRBJ1-6, is DGGITQSPKYLFRKEGQNVTLSCEQNLNHDAMYWYRQDPGQGLRLIYYSQIVNDFQKGDIAEGYSVSREKKESFPLTVTSAQKNPTAFYLCASSIPGVGSLHFGNGTRLTVT.

The rearrangement joins TRBV9 to TRBJ2-1; D ambiguous. The germline V and J ends were trimmed by 1 base and 2 bases, with 10 bases remaining between them. There are 15 residues in the CDR3. Germline V gives CDR1 SGDLS, CDR2 YYNGEE. The CDR3 nucleotides are TGTGCCAGCAGCGTAAGGAGAGACGCCTACAATGAGCAGTTCTTC. Encoded protein: CASSVRRDAYNEQFF.

This clone has just a few counts. The chain joins TRBV28 to TRBJ1-2; D may be TRBD1 (5 bases). This CDR3 spans 13 amino acids. Germline lookup yields CDR1 MDHEN and CDR2 SYDVKM. V lost 3 bases and J 6 bases, leaving 11 bases between the germline ends. CDR3 sequence reads: CASSFLQGDGYTF. The DNA for the CDR3 is TGTGCCAGCAGTTTCCTGCAGGGCGATGGCTACACCTTC.

This clone was detected once. This chain links TRBV5-6 with TRBJ1-3; TRBD1 is a possible D gene (5 bases). This CDR3 has 16 residues. CDR1 is SGHDT and CDR2 is YYEEEE in the germline V gene. V was cut by 3 bases and J by 0 bases, with 13 bases left in between. The CDR3 sequence: CASSWGWAASGNTIYF. CDR3 in DNA: TGTGCCAGCAGCTGGGGCTGGGCAGCCTCTGGAAACACCATATATTTT.

This clone appeared once. The rearrangement uses TRBV13 and TRBJ1-3, with D perhaps TRBD1 (5 bases). Germline V lookup: CDR1 PRHDT, CDR2 FYEKMQ (reference sequence). This CDR3 comprises 13 residues. V lost 5 bases and J 3 bases, leaving 8 bases between the germline ends. CDR3 loop: CASSGGGGNTIYF. The CDR3 DNA reads as TGTGCCAGCAGCGGGGGGGGTGGAAACACCATATATTTT.

The gene calls are TRBV3-1 (or the pseudogene TRBV3-2) and TRBJ2-7; D perhaps matches TRBD2 (6 bases). Trimming cost V 2 bases and J 2 bases, with 22 bases left between them. Germline V gene data show CDR1 as LGHDT and CDR2 as YNNKEL (reference sequence). This CDR3 has 18 residues. CDR3 in amino acids: CASSQNPHQASATYEQYF. For the CDR3, the DNA is TGTGCCAGCAGCCAAAACCCTCACCAAGCTAGCGCAACCTACGAGCAGTACTTC.

The chain is built from TRBV3-1 (or the pseudogene TRBV3-2) and TRBJ1-1; D is undetermined. The germline CDR1 and CDR2 sequences are LGHDT and YNNKEL (reference sequence). The CDR3 loop spans 15 amino acids. V was clipped by 4 bases and J by 0 bases, with 12 bases between them. CDR3 region: CASSPESRMNTEAFF. CDR3 sequence (DNA): TGTGCCAGCAGCCCAGAAAGCCGAATGAACACTGAAGCTTTCTTT.

The gene calls are TRBV2 and TRBJ1-6; 9 positions match TRBD1. Germline V gives CDR1 SNHLY, CDR2 FYNNEI. V shed 3 bases and J 10 bases; nucleotides not matched to a gene: 7. The CDR3 extends over 15 amino acids. CDR3 region: CASSEGTGRNSPLHF. CDR3 DNA: TGTGCCAGCAGTGAGGGGACAGGGAGGAACTCACCCCTCCACTTT.